This entry features one TCR beta chain sequence. The antigen is not known. Samples were taken several times over chemoradiotherapy. This CDR3 has 18 residues. Germline loops: CDR1 ENHRY, CDR2 SYGVKD. The sample is drawn from a study of chemoradiotherapy in HPV16-positive cancers. In the study overall: Candidate HPV-specific clones and shared TCR motifs came from a couple of HPV16-positive patients. Whole-study results and caveats: Non-HPV-specific T cells did not expand in tumors during treatment, whereas candidate HPV-specific clones and E7-related motifs did.

Only in-frame clones appear in the TCRdb table, and some are missing; sequencing was by immunoSEQ multiplex PCR. The sample includes about 53,000 clones, roughly 90% of them seen just once. Sequencing used blood, obtained from a patient who underwent chemoradiotherapy. The chain links TRBV10-3 to TRBJ2-1; TRBD2 aligns across 8 bases. This sequence originates from a human donor with HPV-associated anogenital cancer. CDR3 DNA: TGTGCGACCCCGATGGGTAGCGGGACCCGATGGTCCTACAATGAGCAGTTCTTC. Translating it yields CATPMGSGTRWSYNEQFF.